The rows below give T cell receptor beta chains drawn from one sample of a study of beta chain features in type 1 diabetes. Using immunoSEQ multiplex PCR, the repertoire was profiled, and TCRdb retains in-frame clones only, with some absent. Of almost 350,000 clones listed, roughly 8% are singletons. Specimen: central memory CD4+ T cells from blood. Receptors were obtained from a woman younger than 30 in good health. Both conserved end residues are part of each CDR3. The D gene is left open where the match is weak. Size is omitted from some rows. Given values are once, few, many or a class for expanded clones.

j_call,d_call,clone_size,v_call,cdr3_nt,cdr3_aa
TRBJ1-1,.,few,TRBV6-1,TGTGCCAGCAGTGAAACGGGGAGTAGGACTGAAGCTTTCTTT,CASSETGSRTEAFF
TRBJ2-1,TRBD2,few,TRBV29-1,TGCAGCGTTGTACTAGCGGGATTCAATGAGCAGTTCTTC,CSVVLAGFNEQFF
TRBJ2-3,.,.,TRBV6-5,TGTGCCAGCAGTTATATAGCAGAGGGAGATACGCAGTATTTT,CASSYIAEGDTQYF
TRBJ2-3,TRBD2,few,TRBV6-5,TGTGCCAGCAGTTACCTAGCGGGAGTAGGCGGGGATACGCAGTATTTT,CASSYLAGVGGDTQYF
TRBJ2-1,TRBD2,few,TRBV10-3,TGTGCCATCAGTGAGTCTCCTAGCGGGAGTATGTACAATGAGCAGTTCTTC,CAISESPSGSMYNEQFF
TRBJ1-4,.,.,TRBV25-1,TGTGCCAGCAGTGGAGGGAGAGGTGAAAAACTGTTTTTT,CASSGGRGEKLFF
TRBJ1-5,TRBD1,.,TRBV7-9,TGTGCCAGCAGCCGACAGGGGTATCAGCCCCAGCATTTT,CASSRQGYQPQHF
TRBJ2-1,TRBD1,many,TRBV5-1,TGCGCCAGCGGGACAGGGAGCTCCTACAATGAGCAGTTCTTC,CASGTGSSYNEQFF
TRBJ2-5,.,.,TRBV28,TGTGCCAGCAGACTGGACAGTTATGAGACCCAGTACTTC,CASRLDSYETQYF
TRBJ1-5,TRBD1,.,TRBV16,TGTGCCAGCAGCCGTACGACAGGGCAGCCCCAGCATTTT,CASSRTTGQPQHF
TRBJ1-1,.,.,TRBV18,TGTGCCAGCTCACGAGGCCAGGACAGTAACACTGAAGCTTTCTTT,CASSRGQDSNTEAFF
TRBJ2-1,.,few,TRBV19,TGTGCCAGTGGGGTGTCAGCATACAATGAGCAGTTCTTC,CASGVSAYNEQFF
TRBJ2-1,.,many,TRBV7-9,TGTGCCAGCAGCTTATCTCAGGGAGCGCTCGGTGAGCAGTTCTTC,CASSLSQGALGEQFF
TRBJ2-2,.,.,TRBV25-1,TGTGCCAGCAGTGAAGGGCATCACACCGGGGAGCTGTTTTTT,CASSEGHHTGELFF
TRBJ2-1,TRBD2,few,TRBV9,TGTGCCAGCAGCCAAGTTTGGGGACTAGGGGACAATGAGCAGTTCTTC,CASSQVWGLGDNEQFF
TRBJ2-2,.,many,TRBV28,TGTGCCAGCAGTTTAGGCAGCGTGGGGGAGCTGTTTTTT,CASSLGSVGELFF
TRBJ1-2,.,few,TRBV5-6,TGTGCCAGCAGCTCCCCACCGACAGAAATGAACTATGGCTACACCTTC,CASSSPPTEMNYGYTF
TRBJ2-1,.,.,TRBV5-1,TGCGCCAGCAGCTTGGGAGGATGGGACAATGAGCAGTTCTTC,CASSLGGWDNEQFF
TRBJ2-3,.,few,TRBV2,TGTGCCAGCAGCCCACGAAGAGGGAGCGGGGATACGCAGTATTTT,CASSPRRGSGDTQYF
TRBJ2-1,.,many,TRBV28,TGTGCCAGCAAAATCAGCGGTCGCGAGCAGTTCTTC,CASKISGREQFF
TRBJ1-2,.,few,TRBV7-8,TGTGCCAGCAGCCCCGGCCGGGAAGGTGATAACTATGGCTACACCTTC,CASSPGREGDNYGYTF
TRBJ2-2,.,many,TRBV7-2,TGTGCCAGCAGCTTAGGTTGGACCACCGGGGAGCTGTTTTTT,CASSLGWTTGELFF
TRBJ2-1,.,.,TRBV6-1,TGTGCCAGCGGTACTAGTTTTTTGTACAATGAGCAGTTCTTC,CASGTSFLYNEQFF
TRBJ2-7,TRBD1,many,TRBV18,TGTGCCAGCTCACCACCAACCGGGACAGGGGGCTACGAGCAGTACTTC,CASSPPTGTGGYEQYF